The T cell receptor beta chain under discussion was sequenced for a study of cytomegalovirus exposure and HLA in healthy donors. Study at large: Among the roughly 400 genotyped donors, approximately 80% were placed in the Caucasian-associated ancestry cluster. Overall study findings and caveats: Later on, a genetic analysis was performed. It linked a missense variant in DCLRE1C with V- and J-gene trimming of TCR beta. Some TCR beta chains (over 150 of them) were listed as cytomegalovirus-associated.

A note on this clone: What it recognizes is unknown.

PCR amplification relied on 60 Vbeta primers (plus 13 Jbeta primers). TCRdb's copy holds only in-frame clones and misses some; the assay was immunoSEQ multiplex PCR. The sample contains around 140,000 clones, 82% of which appear only once. Sample: PBMCs. The TCR sequence derives from a woman aged 45-59 years in good health and CMV-seropositive.

The CDR3 DNA is TGTGCCAGTAGTATAGGGTTTGGGGCAGGCAGCGATCAGCCCCAGCATTTT. It encodes CASSIGFGAGSDQPQHF. This rearrangement joins TRBV19 to TRBJ1-5; perhaps TRBD1 as D (5 bases). This CDR3 contains 17 residues. Germline values: CDR1 LNHDA, CDR2 SQIVND (reference sequence). The V end lost 1 base, the J end lost 5 bases, and 18 bases lay between the germline ends.